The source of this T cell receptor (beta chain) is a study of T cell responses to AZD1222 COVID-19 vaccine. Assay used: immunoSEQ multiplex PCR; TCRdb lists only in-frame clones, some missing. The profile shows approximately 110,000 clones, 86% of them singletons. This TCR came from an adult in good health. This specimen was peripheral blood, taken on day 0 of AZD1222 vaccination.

This CDR3 is CASSYGASGRADEQFF. CDR3 nucleotides: TGTGCCAGCAGTTACGGGGCTAGCGGGAGGGCCGATGAGCAGTTCTTC. The chain has TRBV6-2 or TRBV6-3 and TRBJ2-1; 12 bases are a match to TRBD2. CDR1 MNHEY and CDR2 SVGEGT come from the germline V gene. Trimming removed 2 bases from V and 8 bases from J; junction bases left unmatched: 7. The CDR3 covers 16 residues.